A single TCR beta chain is shown here with its context. Its cognate antigen is unknown. The V end lost 3 bases, the J end lost 2 bases, and 10 bases lay between the germline ends. Germline CDR1 SEHNR, CDR2 FQNEAQ (reference sequence). CDR3 size: 14 residues. TCRdb re-called the reads with MiXCR, one entry per CDR3 protein. Among around 710,000 distinct CDR3 sequences listed, 25% to 35% were seen once. This sample is part of a study of T cell repertoires in cytomegalovirus infection. Study details: Shared public TCR beta signatures pointed to both CMV infection and a matching HLA type. Study results and caveats: Ex vivo responses were dominated by HLA-C-restricted CMV-specific TCR beta clonotypes. Identification of carriers of CMV plus the relevant HLA was achieved through cumulative public TCR beta family frequency.

The sample here was cultured CD8+ T cells from PBMCs, taken from culture after CMV antigen stimulation. V usage is TRBV7-9 and J usage is TRBJ1-2, with D possibly TRBD1 on 5 matching bases. The clonotype comes from a human donor in good health (CMV status not recorded). Some clones in this sample may be carry-over from other donors' samples. CDR3 sequence (DNA): TGTGCCAGCAGCTTTTTAGGGGACAACTATGGCTACACCTTC. This codes for CASSFLGDNYGYTF.